This T cell receptor beta chain stems from a study of T cell responses to AZD1222 COVID-19 vaccine. Study results and limitations: Females outnumbered males among donors, who were mostly white British; clonal diversity was possibly underestimated.

A word on this clone: The antigen is unknown.

Produced via immunoSEQ multiplex PCR; TCRdb's table is partial and in-frame only. The table records 75,000 to 90,000 clones, roughly 81% of them present only once. Specimen: peripheral blood, collected on day 0 of AZD1222 vaccination. The sequence derives from an adult in good health.

CDR3 region: CASSVLGAGDTEAFF. The CDR3 DNA is TGTGCCAGCAGCGTTTTAGGGGCGGGCGACACTGAAGCTTTCTTT. The chain is built from TRBV9 and TRBJ1-1, with D tentatively TRBD1 (5 bases). Germline values: CDR1 SGDLS, CDR2 YYNGEE. The CDR3 length is 15 residues. With 2 bases removed from V and 3 bases from J, the gap between germline ends came to 14 bases.